A single sample gave rise to the 21 T cell receptor beta chains below, sequenced in a study of liver allograft versus peripheral blood T cells (dated by TCRdb to the early 2020s). Concerning the study at large: T cell receptor repertoires present within transplanted livers were compared with repertoires in the peripheral blood of liver transplant recipients.

The sequencing machine was an Illumina MiSeq. The raw public data were reprocessed by TCRdb itself: fastp quality trimming at Q25, MiXCR clonotype calling, in-frame beta chains only. Rows with one shared CDR3 protein collapse into an entry with the most common genes and DNA. The sample has around 6,300 distinct CDR3 sequences on record, roughly 17% of them singletons. The leading ten clones occupy roughly 2.9% of the sample. The receptors were gathered from a human patient who had a liver transplant. Some T cells seen after a transplant may have their origin in the graft donor.

This clonotype was counted only a few times. J is TRBJ2-7 and V is TRBV27, with 7 positions matching TRBD1. The length of the CDR3 is 16 residues. The V and J ends lost 6 bases and 2 bases, in that order; junction bases with no gene match: 13. Germline values: CDR1 MNHEY, CDR2 SMNVEV (reference sequence). In nucleotides, the CDR3 is TGTGCCAGCAGAATATCACCCCGGACAGGAACCTACGAGCAGTACTTC. The encoded protein is CASRISPRTGTYEQYF.

This clonotype is deemed medium-sized (0.01 to 0.1%). The chain joins TRBV28 to TRBJ1-2; the match to TRBD1 covers 7 bases. Germline trimming cut 5 bases from V and 5 bases from J; bases unmatched to any gene: 8. CDR1 is MDHEN and CDR2 is SYDVKM in the germline V gene. The CDR3 covers 14 residues. The CDR3 protein is CASSLVQGRYGYTF. The CDR3 DNA reads TGTGCCAGCAGTCTCGTACAGGGGAGGTATGGCTACACCTTC.

This clonotype ranks as medium-sized (0.01 to 0.1%). The chain combines TRBV29-1 with TRBJ1-5, with D uncertain. Between the trimmed V and J ends, which lost 4 bases and 2 bases, there was a span of 9 bases. The CDR3 covers 13 residues. The germline gives CDR1 SQVTM, CDR2 ANQGSEA. For the CDR3, the DNA is TGCAGCGTTGCGGACGGCCGCAATCAGCCCCAGCATTTT. The encoded protein is CSVADGRNQPQHF.

This clonotype is medium-sized in the sample. CDR3 amino acids: CASSYSTWSAMNSPLHF. DNA of the CDR3: TGTGCCAGCAGTTACTCGACGTGGAGCGCCATGAATTCACCCCTCCACTTT. This chain connects TRBV6-5 to TRBJ1-6; no definite D call. CDR3 length: 17 amino acids. V was clipped by 0 bases and J by 7 bases, with 16 bases between them. The V gene's germline CDR1 is MNHEY and CDR2 SVGAGI.

This clonotype was counted a few times. The gene calls are TRBV28 and TRBJ1-4; D unresolved. Trimming took 7 bases from V and 5 from J, leaving 8 bases between them. The CDR3 loop spans 12 amino acids. Germline lookup yields CDR1 MDHEN and CDR2 SYDVKM. CDR3 loop: CASNRYNEKLFF. In DNA form, the CDR3 reads TGTGCCAGCAACCGGTACAATGAAAAACTGTTTTTT. Based on the CDR3 plus reference TRBV28 and TRBJ1-4, the full variable domain is DVKVTQSSRYLVKRTGEKVFLECVQDMDHENMFWYRQDPGLGLRLIYFSYDVKMKEKGDIPEGYSVSREKKERFSLILESASTNQTSMYLCASNRYNEKLFFGSGTQLSVL.

This clonotype was counted between two and nine times. The rearrangement joins TRBV12-5 to TRBJ2-6; perhaps TRBD1 as D (5 bases). The germline gives CDR1 LGHNT, CDR2 FRNRAP. The CDR3 loop spans 17 amino acids. V lost 2 bases, J lost 0 bases, and 11 bases lay in between. CDR3 region: CASGLIPGLSGANVLTF. CDR3 DNA sequence: TGTGCTAGTGGTTTGATTCCAGGGCTCTCTGGGGCCAACGTCCTGACTTTC.

About this clonotype: A read error is possible here, since a much larger clone lies one base away. This sequence joins TRBV14 and TRBJ1-6; a weak D match, TRBD1 (6 bases). Germline lookup yields CDR1 SGHDN and CDR2 FVKESK. CDR3 length equals 16 residues. The CDR3 protein is CACSQAIAGANSPLHF. CDR3 nucleotide sequence: TGTGCCTGCAGCCAAGCAATTGCGGGGGCGAATTCACCCCTCCACTTT.

This clonotype is categorized as medium-sized. V is TRBV6-5 and J is TRBJ2-6; D is unresolved. Trimming stripped 8 bases from V and 3 bases from J, with 11 bases between. Per germline, CDR1 MNHEY and CDR2 SVGAGI. The CDR3 totals 14 residues. CDR3 nucleotide sequence: TGTGCCAGCGACGAGTTCGGTGGGGCCAACGTCCTGACTTTC. This codes for CASDEFGGANVLTF.

This clonotype rates as medium-sized. The CDR3 loop reads CASSVGLGGRENTEAFF. In DNA form, the CDR3 reads TGTGCCAGCAGCGTAGGACTGGGGGGCAGGGAGAACACTGAAGCTTTCTTT. The rearrangement joins TRBV9 to TRBJ1-1; perhaps TRBD1 as D (6 bases). The germline V and J ends were trimmed by 0 bases and 1 base, with 16 bases remaining between them. CDR3 length equals 17 residues. The germline V gene has CDR1 SGDLS and CDR2 YYNGEE. The whole variable domain, remainder taken from reference TRBV9 and TRBJ1-1, is DSGVTQTPKHLITATGQRVTLRCSPRSGDLSVYWYQQSLDQGLQFLIQYYNGEERAKGNILERFSAQQFPDLHSELNLSSLELGDSALYFCASSVGLGGRENTEAFFGQGTRLTVV.

This clonotype is classed as medium-sized. The chain has TRBV28 and TRBJ2-3, with TRBD1 matching 8 bases. Germline CDR1 is MDHEN and CDR2 is SYDVKM. V shed 6 bases, J shed 3 bases, and the junction held 8 bases outside the gene matches. There are 15 residues in the CDR3. CDR3 in amino acids: CASRPTGGVTDTQYF. CDR3 nucleotide sequence: TGTGCCAGCAGGCCCACAGGGGGAGTGACAGATACGCAGTATTTT.

This clonotype has just a few counts. V is TRBV12-3 or TRBV12-4 and J is TRBJ1-2; D might be TRBD1 (6 bases). The CDR3 totals 14 residues. V was trimmed by 7 bases and J by 1 base, leaving 13 bases between them. The CDR3, as DNA: TGTGCCAGCACCCTAGACAGGATTAACTATGGCTACACCTTC. It codes for CASTLDRINYGYTF.

The J gene is TRBJ1-1, the V gene TRBV29-1, with 10 positions matching TRBD1. This CDR3 is built from 13 residues. In germline, CDR1 is SQVTM, CDR2 ANQGSEA. V trimming: 4 bases; J trimming: 4 bases; junction bases outside the gene matches: 3. This CDR3 is CSVAGQGITEAFF. CDR3 bases: TGCAGCGTTGCGGGACAGGGGATCACTGAAGCTTTCTTT.

This clonotype is medium-sized. The rearrangement joins TRBV19 to TRBJ1-6, with a tentative D call TRBD1 (5 bases). Trimming removed 6 bases from V and 10 bases from J, with 19 bases in between. From germline, CDR1 is LNHDA and CDR2 SQIVND (reference sequence). The CDR3 contains 15 residues. CDR3 residues: CASSTKRGPNSPLHF. The CDR3 DNA is TGTGCCAGTAGCACTAAGAGGGGTCCCAACTCACCCCTCCACTTT.

V gene TRBV7-9 combines with J gene TRBJ2-7; D uncertain. The CDR3 runs to 11 residues. Trimming removed 1 base at V and 6 bases at J, with 4 bases between. Germline V gene lookup returns CDR1 SEHNR and CDR2 FQNEAQ (reference sequence). In DNA, the CDR3 is TGTGCCAGCAGCTTAGGGCCCGAGCAGTACTTC. Translating it yields CASSLGPEQYF.

By sample fraction, this clonotype is medium-sized. The V and J genes are TRBV5-6 and TRBJ2-1; 7 nucleotides line up with TRBD2. Germline V gives CDR1 SGHDT, CDR2 YYEEEE. The CDR3 is 16 residues long. V lost 5 bases, J lost 3 bases, and 11 bases stayed unmatched. The CDR3 DNA sequence: TGTGCCAGCAGTTCCCTAACTAGCGACCTCTACAATGAGCAGTTCTTC. It specifies CASSSLTSDLYNEQFF. The whole variable domain, filled in from reference TRBV5-6 and TRBJ2-1, reads DAGVTQSPTHLIKTRGQQVTLRCSPKSGHDTVSWYQQALGQGPQFIFQYYEEEERQRGNFPDRFSGHQFPNYSSELNVNALLLGDSALYLCASSSLTSDLYNEQFFGPGTRLTVL.

By frequency in the sample, this clonotype is medium-sized. The rearrangement joins TRBV27 to TRBJ2-7, with 9 positions matching TRBD2. The CDR3 length is 16 residues. Germline V lookup: CDR1 MNHEY, CDR2 SMNVEV (reference sequence). The V segment lost 5 bases and the J segment 4 bases; nucleotides outside the gene matches: 12. This chain's CDR3 is CASSHLAGVDKYEQYF. The CDR3, as DNA: TGTGCCAGCAGTCACTTAGCGGGAGTGGATAAATACGAGCAGTACTTC.

This clonotype appeared a few times. The chain links TRBV20-1 to TRBJ2-3; 10 positions agree with TRBD1. The CDR3 length is 18 residues. J lost 0 bases, V lost 3 bases, and 12 bases had no gene match. Looked up from germline, CDR1 is DFQATT and CDR2 is SNEGSKA (reference sequence). The CDR3 bases are TGCAGTGCTAGGGTAGGGGGGGGACAGGGGTTGAGCACAGATACGCAGTATTTT. Encoded protein: CSARVGGGQGLSTDTQYF.

This clonotype has just a few counts. This chain links TRBV14 with TRBJ2-5, with D unclear. This CDR3 region has 15 residues. Germline loops: CDR1 SGHDN, CDR2 FVKESK. V gave up 0 bases and J gave up 2 bases, with 10 bases separating them. The CDR3 region has the DNA TGTGCCAGCAGCCAAGAGTGGCCAATGCAAGAGACCCAGTACTTC. Protein sequence: CASSQEWPMQETQYF.

This clonotype was seen more than once but under ten times. The genes are TRBV6-1 and TRBJ1-4; 9 bases are shared with TRBD1. From germline, CDR1 is MNHNS and CDR2 SASEGT. The junction had 10 bases not matched to a gene; V was cut back by 3 bases and J by 8 bases. This CDR3 comprises 16 residues. Here the CDR3 reads CASSDGTGINKEKLFF. CDR3 sequence (DNA): TGTGCCAGCAGTGATGGGACAGGGATAAATAAGGAAAAACTGTTTTTT.

In this sample, this clonotype is medium-sized (0.01 to 0.1%). The chain joins TRBV19 to TRBJ1-6, with D possibly TRBD1 on 5 matching bases. Germline V gene sequence: CDR1 LNHDA, CDR2 SQIVND (reference sequence). V was pared by 2 bases and J by 5 bases, with 10 bases between. This CDR3 has 15 amino acids. For the CDR3, the DNA is TGTGCCAGTAGTATATGGGGCGGCAATAATTCACCCCTCCACTTT. This codes for CASSIWGGNNSPLHF.

This clonotype was observed a few times. V usage is TRBV11-2 and J usage is TRBJ2-3; 14 bases agree with TRBD2. Germline CDR1 and CDR2: SGHAT and FQNNGV. After removal of 5 bases from V and 3 bases from J, the junction contained 4 bases not matched to a gene. This CDR3 is 16 amino acids long. The CDR3 is CASSARLAGGTDTQYF. For the CDR3, the DNA is TGTGCCAGCAGCGCCAGACTAGCGGGGGGGACAGATACGCAGTATTTT.